This TCR beta chain was sequenced during a study of blood T cells in healthy people across ages. Researchers report isolating at least 6 million PBMCs per sample. Through a sample-barcoded 5' primer and a J-beta primer mix, a second PCR was run for roughly 6 to 11 cycles. TCRdb processed the 5' RACE reads anew with MiXCR; each CDR3 protein has one entry. The sample holds around 990,000 distinct CDR3 sequences, approximately 26% seen once. Overall study findings and caveats: When set beside aged donors, long-lived donors presented more naive CD4+ cells and higher diversity.

A remark on this clonotype: Antigen specificity is unknown.

The CDR3 has 16 amino acids. Germline V gene lookup returns CDR1 SGHRS and CDR2 YFSETQ. The ends lost 2 bases at V and 6 bases at J; junction bases unmatched: 7. The sample was also linked to a second study, of T cells of mothers and their children.

Sequenced material: blood. The TCR sequence derives from a girl aged 2 to 9 in good health. The chain recombines TRBV5-1 with TRBJ2-2; the match to TRBD1 covers 10 bases. The CDR3 reads CASSLPGQGSAGELFF. The CDR3 nucleotides read TGCGCCAGCAGCTTACCGGGACAGGGGTCCGCCGGGGAGCTGTTTTTT.